These T cell receptor beta chains were read from a single sample in a study of shared clonotypes between healthy human individuals. TCRdb keeps only in-frame clones here, not all; method: immunoSEQ multiplex PCR. The sample consists of hundreds of thousands of clones, 74% of them appearing once. Sequences were obtained from memory CD4+ T cells sorted from blood. These receptors originate from a man younger than 40 in good health. Each CDR3 is given with its conserved first and last residue. D genes are given only for firm matches. The size field is filled for only some rows; it gives once, few, many or a size class.

clone size: few; J gene: TRBJ2-7; V gene: TRBV7-9; D gene: NA; CDR3 DNA: TGTGCCAGCAGCCCAGGGGGGGGCCTGTCCTACGAGCAGTACTTC; CDR3 protein: CASSPGGGLSYEQYF
clone size: NA; J gene: TRBJ2-2; V gene: TRBV15; D gene: NA; CDR3 DNA: TGTGCCACCAGCAGCCAACTAGAGCGGTCTACCGGGGAGCTGTTTTTT; CDR3 protein: CATSSQLERSTGELFF
clone size: once; J gene: TRBJ2-3; V gene: TRBV7-8; D gene: TRBD2; CDR3 DNA: TGTGCCAGCAGCCACCACCTAGGACTAGCGGGAGAGTTTTTGTCAGATACGCAGTATTTT; CDR3 protein: CASSHHLGLAGEFLSDTQYF
clone size: NA; J gene: TRBJ2-3; V gene: TRBV10-3; D gene: NA; CDR3 DNA: TGTGCCATCCAATCCCCCGACGGCACAGATACGCAGTATTTT; CDR3 protein: CAIQSPDGTDTQYF
clone size: NA; J gene: TRBJ2-7; V gene: TRBV5-8; D gene: NA; CDR3 DNA: TGTGCCAGCAGCTTGGGGGGGAAGTACGAGCAGTACTTC; CDR3 protein: CASSLGGKYEQYF
clone size: once; J gene: TRBJ2-1; V gene: TRBV18; D gene: NA; CDR3 DNA: TGTGCCAGCTCCAGAGGCGATGAGCAGTTCTTC; CDR3 protein: CASSRGDEQFF
clone size: NA; J gene: TRBJ2-3; V gene: TRBV7-2; D gene: NA; CDR3 DNA: TGTGCCAGCAGCTTCCTAAACCCCCCAGATACGCAGTATTTT; CDR3 protein: CASSFLNPPDTQYF
clone size: NA; J gene: TRBJ1-5; V gene: TRBV5-6; D gene: NA; CDR3 DNA: TGTGCCAGCAGCTTGTCGTTACCGGGGTATCAGCCCCAGCATTTT; CDR3 protein: CASSLSLPGYQPQHF
clone size: NA; J gene: TRBJ1-2; V gene: TRBV11-3; D gene: TRBD1; CDR3 DNA: TGTGCCAGCAGGTCCAGGGGGCAATCCTCTGGTGGCTATGGCTACACCTTC; CDR3 protein: CASRSRGQSSGGYGYTF
clone size: NA; J gene: TRBJ2-5; V gene: TRBV7-7; D gene: NA; CDR3 DNA: TGTGCCAGCAGCCCAAGACAGGGAGGGACCCAGTACTTC; CDR3 protein: CASSPRQGGTQYF
clone size: NA; J gene: TRBJ2-7; V gene: TRBV7-8; D gene: NA; CDR3 DNA: TGTGCCAGCAGCTTAGAATCGTTTCAGGGTGGGACCTACGAGCAGTACTTC; CDR3 protein: CASSLESFQGGTYEQYF
clone size: NA; J gene: TRBJ2-7; V gene: TRBV7-3; D gene: TRBD2; CDR3 DNA: TGTGCCAGCAGCTCTACCGGGACTAGCGCCGTTCACGAGCAGTACTTC; CDR3 protein: CASSSTGTSAVHEQYF
clone size: NA; J gene: TRBJ1-1; V gene: TRBV2; D gene: NA; CDR3 DNA: TGTGCCAGCAGCGCGGGGATACCGAACACTGAAGCTTTCTTT; CDR3 protein: CASSAGIPNTEAFF
clone size: NA; J gene: TRBJ2-2; V gene: TRBV5-1; D gene: NA; CDR3 DNA: TGCGCCAGCAGCTTGGGTTTCGGGGGCGTAGGAAACACCGGGGAGCTGTTTTTT; CDR3 protein: CASSLGFGGVGNTGELFF
clone size: NA; J gene: TRBJ2-2; V gene: TRBV7-3; D gene: TRBD1; CDR3 DNA: TGTGCCAGCAGCCTGGACAGGGTGGGCACCGGGGAGCTGTTTTTT; CDR3 protein: CASSLDRVGTGELFF
clone size: few; J gene: TRBJ1-6; V gene: TRBV10-2; D gene: TRBD1; CDR3 DNA: TGCGCCAGCGTAGATCGGACAGGAAGCTCCTATAATTCACCCCTCCACTTT; CDR3 protein: CASVDRTGSSYNSPLHF
clone size: NA; J gene: TRBJ2-7; V gene: TRBV7-2; D gene: TRBD1; CDR3 DNA: TGTGCCAGCAGCTCAGTCCGGACAGGGGGATTCTACGAGCAGTACTTC; CDR3 protein: CASSSVRTGGFYEQYF
clone size: NA; J gene: TRBJ2-3; V gene: TRBV6-1; D gene: TRBD2; CDR3 DNA: TGTGCCAGCAGTGAGGTAGCGGGAGTCCTCAAGGGGACAGATACGCAGTATTTT; CDR3 protein: CASSEVAGVLKGTDTQYF
clone size: NA; J gene: TRBJ1-4; V gene: TRBV4-1; D gene: NA; CDR3 DNA: TGCGCCAGCAGCCCACAGCGACTAGAGGAAAAACTGTTTTTT; CDR3 protein: CASSPQRLEEKLFF
clone size: NA; J gene: TRBJ2-2; V gene: TRBV6-4; D gene: NA; CDR3 DNA: TGTGCCAGCAGTAACGAACTGAACGGGGAGCTGTTTTTT; CDR3 protein: CASSNELNGELFF
clone size: many; J gene: TRBJ1-2; V gene: TRBV6-6; D gene: NA; CDR3 DNA: TGTGCCAGCAGCCGGGCGGGGGACTATGGCTACACCTTC; CDR3 protein: CASSRAGDYGYTF
clone size: once; J gene: TRBJ2-3; V gene: TRBV6-5; D gene: NA; CDR3 DNA: TGTGCCACCTCTATCGGGAGATCAGATACGCAGTATTTT; CDR3 protein: CATSIGRSDTQYF
clone size: few; J gene: TRBJ2-7; V gene: TRBV18; D gene: TRBD1; CDR3 DNA: TGTGCCAGCTCACCACTTCCCGGGACAGATTTATCCTACGAGCAGTACTTC; CDR3 protein: CASSPLPGTDLSYEQYF
clone size: NA; J gene: TRBJ2-2; V gene: TRBV6-5; D gene: NA; CDR3 DNA: TGTGCCAGCAGTCGACAGGTACAGGGCACCGGGGAGCTGTTTTTT; CDR3 protein: CASSRQVQGTGELFF
clone size: NA; J gene: TRBJ2-3; V gene: TRBV28; D gene: NA; CDR3 DNA: TGTGCCAGCACCCCGGGACAACGGGGAGTAAGGGATACGCAGTATTTT; CDR3 protein: CASTPGQRGVRDTQYF
clone size: few; J gene: TRBJ1-4; V gene: TRBV18; D gene: NA; CDR3 DNA: TGTGCCAGCTCGTATATGGACAGTATAAATGAAAAACTGTTTTTT; CDR3 protein: CASSYMDSINEKLFF
clone size: NA; J gene: TRBJ2-2; V gene: TRBV5-1; D gene: TRBD1; CDR3 DNA: TGCGCCAGCAGCTTGGTTCCAGGGGGAACATCCGGGGAGCTGTTTTTT; CDR3 protein: CASSLVPGGTSGELFF
clone size: NA; J gene: TRBJ1-2; V gene: TRBV30; D gene: NA; CDR3 DNA: TGTGCCTGGAGTGTACTGTCCGGTTATGGCTACACCTTC; CDR3 protein: CAWSVLSGYGYTF
clone size: NA; J gene: TRBJ1-4; V gene: TRBV10-3; D gene: NA; CDR3 DNA: TGTGCCATCAGTCGGGCAGCATCGACAACTAATGAAAAACTGTTTTTT; CDR3 protein: CAISRAASTTNEKLFF
clone size: few; J gene: TRBJ2-7; V gene: TRBV30; D gene: TRBD2; CDR3 DNA: TGTACTTGTGGATCAGGACTAGCGGGACCAAACTACGAGCAGTACTTC; CDR3 protein: CTCGSGLAGPNYEQYF
clone size: many; J gene: TRBJ2-5; V gene: TRBV2; D gene: NA; CDR3 DNA: TGTGCCAGCAGGACCATGGCACCTCAAGAGACCCAGTACTTC; CDR3 protein: CASRTMAPQETQYF
clone size: once; J gene: TRBJ2-5; V gene: TRBV5-4; D gene: NA; CDR3 DNA: TGTGCCAGCAGCTTGGGGGGACAACCCGCGGCGGGGACCCAGTACTTC; CDR3 protein: CASSLGGQPAAGTQYF
clone size: NA; J gene: TRBJ2-1; V gene: TRBV4-3; D gene: TRBD2; CDR3 DNA: TGCGCCAGCAGCCAAGACGGGACTAGCGGGTTCTATGAGCAGTTCTTC; CDR3 protein: CASSQDGTSGFYEQFF
clone size: NA; J gene: TRBJ2-5; V gene: TRBV15; D gene: TRBD2; CDR3 DNA: TGTGCCACCAGCAGAGAAACTAGCGGGATAGAGACCCAGTACTTC; CDR3 protein: CATSRETSGIETQYF
clone size: many; J gene: TRBJ2-7; V gene: TRBV7-6; D gene: NA; CDR3 DNA: TGTGCCAGCAGCAATACAGGAGACGTTTCCTACGAGCAGTACTTC; CDR3 protein: CASSNTGDVSYEQYF
clone size: NA; J gene: TRBJ1-1; V gene: TRBV21-1; D gene: NA; CDR3 DNA: TGTGCCAGCAGCCCCCCCGGGACAGGGCCCATGAACACTGAAGCTTTCTTT; CDR3 protein: CASSPPGTGPMNTEAFF
clone size: NA; J gene: TRBJ1-1; V gene: TRBV2; D gene: NA; CDR3 DNA: TGTGCCAACAGTGTTGCACAGGGAGGAACTGAAGCTTTCTTT; CDR3 protein: CANSVAQGGTEAFF
clone size: once; J gene: TRBJ1-6; V gene: TRBV2; D gene: NA; CDR3 DNA: TGTGCCAGCAGTGGAAGCAACGCATATAATTCACCCCTCCACTTT; CDR3 protein: CASSGSNAYNSPLHF
clone size: NA; J gene: TRBJ2-7; V gene: TRBV5-5; D gene: NA; CDR3 DNA: TGTGCCAGCAGCTTCCGACTGAGAGATACTTACGAGCAGTACTTC; CDR3 protein: CASSFRLRDTYEQYF
clone size: NA; J gene: TRBJ1-4; V gene: TRBV6-5; D gene: NA; CDR3 DNA: TGTGCCAGCAGTTACCGGGGGGCGCCGATTAATGAAAAACTGTTTTTT; CDR3 protein: CASSYRGAPINEKLFF
clone size: NA; J gene: TRBJ2-1; V gene: TRBV5-6; D gene: NA; CDR3 DNA: TGTGCCAGCAGCATTGGCCTTCAAAAGCAGTTCTTC; CDR3 protein: CASSIGLQKQFF
clone size: NA; J gene: TRBJ1-6; V gene: TRBV7-6; D gene: NA; CDR3 DNA: TGTGCCAGCAGCTTATCGCAAGGTCCGGGTCGGGTTTCACCCCTCCACTTT; CDR3 protein: CASSLSQGPGRVSPLHF
clone size: NA; J gene: TRBJ1-1; V gene: TRBV5-4; D gene: TRBD1; CDR3 DNA: TGTGCCAGCAGCTTGGCCATAAGGACAGGGAGCCTTGGGACTGAAGCTTTCTTT; CDR3 protein: CASSLAIRTGSLGTEAFF
clone size: few; J gene: TRBJ2-2; V gene: TRBV19; D gene: NA; CDR3 DNA: TGTGCCAGTAGTCTCCCTCCGGCCCGGGGGCCCGGGGAGCTGTTTTTT; CDR3 protein: CASSLPPARGPGELFF